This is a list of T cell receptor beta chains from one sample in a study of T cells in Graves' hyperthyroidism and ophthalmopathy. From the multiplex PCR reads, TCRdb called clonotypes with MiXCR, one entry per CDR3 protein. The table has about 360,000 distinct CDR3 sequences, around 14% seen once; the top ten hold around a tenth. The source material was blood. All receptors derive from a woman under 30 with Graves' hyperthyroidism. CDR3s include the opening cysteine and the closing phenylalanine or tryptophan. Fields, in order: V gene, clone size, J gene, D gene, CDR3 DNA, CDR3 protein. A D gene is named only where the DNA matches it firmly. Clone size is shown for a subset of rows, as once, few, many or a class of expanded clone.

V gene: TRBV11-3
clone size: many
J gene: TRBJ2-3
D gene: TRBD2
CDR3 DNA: TGTGCCAGCAGCCAGGGGCAGCTCTCCGGCGGGGGGGCCCCAGATACGCAGTATTTT
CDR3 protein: CASSQGQLSGGGAPDTQYF

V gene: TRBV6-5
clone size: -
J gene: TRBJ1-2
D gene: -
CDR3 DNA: TGTGCCAGCAGTAAGGACGGAGTGCTTGGCTACACCTTC
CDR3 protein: CASSKDGVLGYTF

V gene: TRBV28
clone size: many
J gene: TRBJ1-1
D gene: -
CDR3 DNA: TGTGCCAGCAGTTGGGGGGGGATCGGAGCTGAAGCTTTCTTT
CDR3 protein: CASSWGGIGAEAFF

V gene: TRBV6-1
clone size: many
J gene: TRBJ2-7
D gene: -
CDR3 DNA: TGTGCCAGTGGATATAGCGAGGGCGAGCAGTACTTC
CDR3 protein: CASGYSEGEQYF

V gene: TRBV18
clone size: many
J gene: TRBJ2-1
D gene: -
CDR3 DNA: TGTGCCAGCACACAAGACAATGAGCAGTTCTTC
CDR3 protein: CASTQDNEQFF

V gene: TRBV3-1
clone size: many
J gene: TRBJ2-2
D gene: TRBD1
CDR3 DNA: TGTGCCAGCAGCCAAATACAGGGGTTTGCCGGGGAGCTGTTTTTT
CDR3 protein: CASSQIQGFAGELFF

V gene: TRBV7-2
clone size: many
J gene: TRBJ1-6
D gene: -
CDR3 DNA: TGTGCCAGCAGCTCCCCCGGGACACCTAATTCACCCCTCCACTTT
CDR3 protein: CASSSPGTPNSPLHF

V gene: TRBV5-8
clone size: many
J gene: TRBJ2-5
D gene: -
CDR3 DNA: TGTGCCAGCAGCCACGCCGGCAACGAAGAGACCCAGTACTTC
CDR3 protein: CASSHAGNEETQYF

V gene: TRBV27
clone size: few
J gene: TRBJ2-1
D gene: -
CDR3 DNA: TGTGCCAGCAGTACAGACAATGAGCAGTTCTTC
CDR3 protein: CASSTDNEQFF

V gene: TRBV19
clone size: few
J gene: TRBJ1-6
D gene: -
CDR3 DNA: TGTGCCACCCAGACAGGAAATTCACCCCTCCACTTT
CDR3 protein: CATQTGNSPLHF

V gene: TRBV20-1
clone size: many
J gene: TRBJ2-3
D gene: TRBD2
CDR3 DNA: TGCAGTGCTAGGATGGCGGGAGTCCCCACAGATACGCAGTATTTT
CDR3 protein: CSARMAGVPTDTQYF

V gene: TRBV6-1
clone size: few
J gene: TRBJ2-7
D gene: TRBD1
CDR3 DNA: TGTGCCAGCAGCCCAAACAGGGGAGACTCCTACGAGCAGTACTTC
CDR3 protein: CASSPNRGDSYEQYF

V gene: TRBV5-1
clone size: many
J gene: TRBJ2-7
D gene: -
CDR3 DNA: TGCGCCAGCAGCTTCCGGGTGAGCTCCTACGAGCAGTACTTC
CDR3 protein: CASSFRVSSYEQYF

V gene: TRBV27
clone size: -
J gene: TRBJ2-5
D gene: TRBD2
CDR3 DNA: TGTGCCAGCAGTTTAATGGGGGGGGGCCAAGAGACCCAGTACTTC
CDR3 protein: CASSLMGGGQETQYF

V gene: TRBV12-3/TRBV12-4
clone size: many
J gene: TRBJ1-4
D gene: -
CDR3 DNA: TGTGCCAGCAGTTTAGGTTTTGGGGCCGCGTGGAAACTGTTTTTT
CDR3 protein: CASSLGFGAAWKLFF